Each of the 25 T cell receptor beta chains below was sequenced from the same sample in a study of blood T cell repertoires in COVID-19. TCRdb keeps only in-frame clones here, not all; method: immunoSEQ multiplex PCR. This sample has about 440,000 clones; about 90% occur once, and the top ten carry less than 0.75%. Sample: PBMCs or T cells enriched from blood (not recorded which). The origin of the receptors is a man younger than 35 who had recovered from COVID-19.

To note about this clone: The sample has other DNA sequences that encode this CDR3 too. CDR3 bases: TGTGCCAGCAGTGGTCAGATCTACGAGCAGTACTTC. Translation gives CASSGQIYEQYF. The chain has TRBV2 and TRBJ2-7; no clear D. Germline V CDR1 and CDR2: SNHLY, FYNNEI. V lost 4 bases, J lost 3 bases, and 7 bases lay in between. The CDR3 consists of 12 residues.

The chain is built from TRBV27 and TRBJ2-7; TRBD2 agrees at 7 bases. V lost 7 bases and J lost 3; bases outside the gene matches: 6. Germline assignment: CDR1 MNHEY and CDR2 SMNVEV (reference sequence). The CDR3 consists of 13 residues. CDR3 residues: CASKRSGDYEQYF. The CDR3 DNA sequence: TGTGCCAGCAAGAGGAGCGGGGACTACGAGCAGTACTTC.

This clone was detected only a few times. CDR3 loop: CASSLLAGAEAFF. The CDR3 DNA reads as TGTGCCAGCAGTTTACTGGCAGGGGCTGAAGCTTTCTTT. The V call is TRBV27, the J call TRBJ1-1; tentatively, D is TRBD1 (6 bases). V shed 2 bases and J shed 6 bases, with 10 bases lying between them. The CDR3 is 13 residues long. Germline loops: CDR1 MNHEY, CDR2 SMNVEV (reference sequence).

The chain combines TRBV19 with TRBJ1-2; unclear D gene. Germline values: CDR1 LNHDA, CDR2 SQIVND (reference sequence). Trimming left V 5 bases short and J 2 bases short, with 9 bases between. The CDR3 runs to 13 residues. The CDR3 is CASSFTRNYGYTF. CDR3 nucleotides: TGTGCCAGTAGTTTTACAAGAAACTATGGCTACACCTTC.

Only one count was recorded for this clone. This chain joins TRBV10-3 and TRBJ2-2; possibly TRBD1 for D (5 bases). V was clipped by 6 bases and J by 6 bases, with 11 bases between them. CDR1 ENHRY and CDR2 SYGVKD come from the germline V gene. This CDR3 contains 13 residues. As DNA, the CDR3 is TGTGCCATCAGACCAGGGCCCTCCGGGGAGCTGTTTTTT. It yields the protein CAIRPGPSGELFF.

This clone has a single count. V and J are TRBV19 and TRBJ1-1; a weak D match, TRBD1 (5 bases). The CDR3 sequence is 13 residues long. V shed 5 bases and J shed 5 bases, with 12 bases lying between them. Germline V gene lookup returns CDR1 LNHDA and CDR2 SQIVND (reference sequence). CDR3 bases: TGTGCCAGTAGTTGGGGGGGAGGGACTGAAGCTTTCTTT. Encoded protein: CASSWGGGTEAFF.

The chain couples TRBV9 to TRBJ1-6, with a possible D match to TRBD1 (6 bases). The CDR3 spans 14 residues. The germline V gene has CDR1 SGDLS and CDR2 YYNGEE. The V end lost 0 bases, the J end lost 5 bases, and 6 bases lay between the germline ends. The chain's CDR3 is CASSVAGDNSPLHF. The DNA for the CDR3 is TGTGCCAGCAGCGTAGCAGGGGATAATTCACCCCTCCACTTT.

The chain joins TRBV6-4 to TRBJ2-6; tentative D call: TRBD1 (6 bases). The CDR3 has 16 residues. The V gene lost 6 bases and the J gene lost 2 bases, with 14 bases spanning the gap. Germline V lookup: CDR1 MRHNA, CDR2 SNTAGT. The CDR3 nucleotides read TGTGCCAGCAGAGGGCCAGGGGATACTGGGGCCAACGTCCTGACTTTC. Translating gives CASRGPGDTGANVLTF.

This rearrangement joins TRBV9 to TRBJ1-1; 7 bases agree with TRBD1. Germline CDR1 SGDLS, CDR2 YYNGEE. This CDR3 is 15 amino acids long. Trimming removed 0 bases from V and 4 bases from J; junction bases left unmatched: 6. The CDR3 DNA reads TGTGCCAGCAGCGTAGTAACCGCAGGGGGCACTGAAGCTTTCTTT. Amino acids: CASSVVTAGGTEAFF.

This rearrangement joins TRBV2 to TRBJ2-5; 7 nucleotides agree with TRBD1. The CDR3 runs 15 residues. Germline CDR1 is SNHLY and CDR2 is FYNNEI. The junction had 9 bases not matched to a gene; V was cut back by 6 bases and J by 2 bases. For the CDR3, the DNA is TGTGCCAGCAGGGCATCACAGGGGAGACAAGAGACCCAGTACTTC. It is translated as CASRASQGRQETQYF.

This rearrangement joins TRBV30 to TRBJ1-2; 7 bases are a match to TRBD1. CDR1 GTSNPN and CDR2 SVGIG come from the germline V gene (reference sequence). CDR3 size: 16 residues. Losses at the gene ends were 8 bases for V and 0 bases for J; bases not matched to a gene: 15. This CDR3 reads CARTGQPWSANYGYTF. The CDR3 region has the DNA TGTGCCCGGACGGGACAGCCTTGGTCAGCTAACTATGGCTACACCTTC.

The CDR3 DNA follows: TGTGCCAGCACCCAAGGGGGAGTCGGGACCGGGGAGCTGTTTTTT. Translated: CASTQGGVGTGELFF. This chain connects TRBV28 to TRBJ2-2, with TRBD1 as a possible D gene (6 bases). The CDR3 has 15 amino acids. Trimming cost V 7 bases and J 5 bases, with 17 bases left between them. Germline V gene lookup returns CDR1 MDHEN and CDR2 SYDVKM.

The CDR3 sequence: CASSQELRRNREKLFF. The CDR3 DNA follows: TGTGCCAGCAGCCAAGAATTACGGAGGAACAGAGAAAAACTGTTTTTT. This chain connects TRBV3-1 (or the pseudogene TRBV3-2) to TRBJ1-4; D call uncertain. V lost 0 bases, J lost 8 bases, and 16 bases lay in between. The CDR3 totals 16 residues. CDR1 is LGHDT, CDR2 YNNKEL, per germline (reference sequence).

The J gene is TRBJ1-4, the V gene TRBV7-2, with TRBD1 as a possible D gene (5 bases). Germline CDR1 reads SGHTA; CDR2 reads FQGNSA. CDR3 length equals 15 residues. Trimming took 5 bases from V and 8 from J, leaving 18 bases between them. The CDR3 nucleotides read TGTGCCAGCAGCCCTACGGGCAGGGTGGAAGAAAAACTGTTTTTT. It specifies CASSPTGRVEEKLFF.

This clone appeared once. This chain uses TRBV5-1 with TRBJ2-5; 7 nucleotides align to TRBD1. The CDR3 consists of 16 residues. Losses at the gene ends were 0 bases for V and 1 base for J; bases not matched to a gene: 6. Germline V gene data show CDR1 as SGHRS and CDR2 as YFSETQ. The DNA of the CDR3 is TGCGCCAGCAGCTTGGCCGGGACAGCTGGCCAAGAGACCCAGTACTTC. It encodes CASSLAGTAGQETQYF.

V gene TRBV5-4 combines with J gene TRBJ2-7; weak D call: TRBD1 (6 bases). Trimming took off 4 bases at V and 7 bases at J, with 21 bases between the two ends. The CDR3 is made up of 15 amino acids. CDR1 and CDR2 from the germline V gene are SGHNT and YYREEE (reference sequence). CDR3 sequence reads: CASSRMLDSPGEQYF. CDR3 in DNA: TGTGCCAGCAGCCGTATGTTGGACAGTCCCGGGGAGCAGTACTTC.

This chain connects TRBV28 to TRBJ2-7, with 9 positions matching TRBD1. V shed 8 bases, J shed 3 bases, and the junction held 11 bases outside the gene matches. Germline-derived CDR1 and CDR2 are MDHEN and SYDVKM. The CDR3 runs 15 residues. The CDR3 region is CASCERDRVYYEQYF. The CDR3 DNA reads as TGTGCCAGCTGTGAAAGGGACAGGGTGTACTACGAGCAGTACTTC. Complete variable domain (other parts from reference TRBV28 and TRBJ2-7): DVKVTQSSRYLVKRTGEKVFLECVQDMDHENMFWYRQDPGLGLRLIYFSYDVKMKEKGDIPEGYSVSREKKERFSLILESASTNQTSMYLCASCERDRVYYEQYFGPGTRLTVT.

The CDR3 coding sequence is TGTGCCAGCAGCGCCTCTAACCCCATAGAAGCTTTCTTT. Amino acid sequence: CASSASNPIEAFF. The chain carries TRBV7-2 and TRBJ1-1; no definite D call. V lost 5 bases to trimming and J lost 8 bases, with 15 bases between them. This CDR3 is built from 13 residues. The germline CDR1 and CDR2 sequences are SGHTA and FQGNSA.

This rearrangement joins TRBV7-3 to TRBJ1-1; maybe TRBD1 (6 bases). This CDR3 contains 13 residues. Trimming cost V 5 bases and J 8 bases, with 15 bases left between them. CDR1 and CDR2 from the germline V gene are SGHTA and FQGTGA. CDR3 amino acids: CASSRDTKSEAFF. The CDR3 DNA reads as TGTGCCAGCAGCCGGGACACCAAATCAGAAGCTTTCTTT. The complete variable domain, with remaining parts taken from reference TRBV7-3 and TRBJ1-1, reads GAGVSQTPSNKVTEKGKYVELRCDPISGHTALYWYRQSLGQGPEFLIYFQGTGAADDSGLPNDRFFAVRPEGSVSTLKIQRTERGDSAVYLCASSRDTKSEAFFGQGTRLTVV.

DNA of the CDR3: TGTGCCAGCACCAACAGGGTGGGTTACACTGAAGCTTTCTTT. Translating gives CASTNRVGYTEAFF. The chain recombines TRBV6-5 with TRBJ1-1; a possible D gene is TRBD1 (6 bases). The CDR3 extends over 14 amino acids. V dropped 7 bases and J dropped 3 bases, with 15 bases sitting between them. Germline V gene sequence: CDR1 MNHEY, CDR2 SVGAGI.

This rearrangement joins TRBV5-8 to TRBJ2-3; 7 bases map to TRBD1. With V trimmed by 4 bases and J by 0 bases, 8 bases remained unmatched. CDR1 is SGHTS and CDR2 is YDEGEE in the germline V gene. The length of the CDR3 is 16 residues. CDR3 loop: CASSPGQSASTDTQYF. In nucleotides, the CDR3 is TGTGCCAGCAGCCCGGGACAGAGTGCTAGCACAGATACGCAGTATTTT.

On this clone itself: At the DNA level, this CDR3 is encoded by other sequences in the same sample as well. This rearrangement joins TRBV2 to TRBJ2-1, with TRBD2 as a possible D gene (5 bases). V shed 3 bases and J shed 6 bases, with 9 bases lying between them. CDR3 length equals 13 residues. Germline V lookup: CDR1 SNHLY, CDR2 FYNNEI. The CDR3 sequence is CASSDVEGNEQFF. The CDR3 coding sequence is TGTGCCAGCAGTGACGTCGAGGGCAATGAGCAGTTCTTC.

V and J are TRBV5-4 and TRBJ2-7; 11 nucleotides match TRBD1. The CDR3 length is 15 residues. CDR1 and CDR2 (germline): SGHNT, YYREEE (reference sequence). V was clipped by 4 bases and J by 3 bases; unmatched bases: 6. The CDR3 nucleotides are TGTGCCAGCAGCCAGGACAGGGGGCCCATCTACGAGCAGTACTTC. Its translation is CASSQDRGPIYEQYF.

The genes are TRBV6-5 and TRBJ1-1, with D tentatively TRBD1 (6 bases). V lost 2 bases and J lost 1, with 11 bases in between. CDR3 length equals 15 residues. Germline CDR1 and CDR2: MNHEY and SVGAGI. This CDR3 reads CASSYRGRGNTEAFF. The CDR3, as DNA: TGTGCCAGCAGTTACAGAGGCAGGGGGAACACTGAAGCTTTCTTT.

The CDR3 loop reads CASSQGTGNNEQFF. CDR3 DNA: TGTGCCAGCAGCCAAGGGACAGGAAACAATGAGCAGTTCTTC. The chain uses TRBV3-1 (or the pseudogene TRBV3-2) and TRBJ2-1; 7 nucleotides line up with TRBD1. The CDR3 extends over 14 amino acids. V gave up 1 base and J gave up 5 bases; unmatched junction bases: 2. Per germline, CDR1 LGHDT and CDR2 YNNKEL (reference sequence).